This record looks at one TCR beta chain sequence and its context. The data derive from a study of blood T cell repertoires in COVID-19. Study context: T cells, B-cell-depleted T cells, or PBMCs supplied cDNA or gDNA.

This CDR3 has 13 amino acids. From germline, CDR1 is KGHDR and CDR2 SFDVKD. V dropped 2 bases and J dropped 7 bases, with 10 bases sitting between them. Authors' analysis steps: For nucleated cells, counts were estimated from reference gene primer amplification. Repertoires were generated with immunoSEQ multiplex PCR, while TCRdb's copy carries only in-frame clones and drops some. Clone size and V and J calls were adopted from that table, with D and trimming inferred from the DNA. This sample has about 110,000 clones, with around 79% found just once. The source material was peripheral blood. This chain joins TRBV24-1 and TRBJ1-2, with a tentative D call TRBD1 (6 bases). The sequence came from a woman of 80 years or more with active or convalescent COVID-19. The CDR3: CATSDYRVSGYTF. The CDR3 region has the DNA TGTGCCACCAGTGATTACAGGGTTTCTGGCTACACCTTC.